This TCR beta chain originates from a study of T-cell reconstitution after alpha-beta-depleted transplantation in children. In this sample, this clonotype turned up many times. What it recognizes is unknown. Whole-study results and caveats: Several hundred rapidly expanded clones from non-depleted graft cells reportedly supplied alpha-beta T cells about two months post-transplant. At the one-year point after transplant, T-cell counts and TCRbeta diversity were found to come mostly from T cells that had been newly produced. Some patients' high day-60 TCRbeta diversity was attributed to recipient cells surviving conditioning.

The CDR3 covers 13 residues. Between the trimmed V and J ends, which lost 2 bases and 5 bases, there was a span of 12 bases. The germline CDR1 and CDR2 sequences are DFQATT and SNEGSKA (reference sequence). Preparation of the TCRbeta library involved a method that used unique molecular identifiers. TCRdb called the PCR reads again in MiXCR, with one record for every CDR3 protein. The data contain approximately 17,000 distinct CDR3 sequences, about 8% of them singletons. The sequenced sample was PBMCs, mostly from graft donor cells, obtained 60 days after TCRalphabeta/CD19-depleted stem cell transplant. The TCR was taken from a boy under two years old who had a stem cell transplant for Wiskott-Aldrich syndrome, so the T cells may come from the graft donor. The genes are TRBV20-1 and TRBJ2-5, with D perhaps TRBD1 (6 bases). The CDR3 is CSARSPQGETQYF. The CDR3, as DNA: TGCAGTGCTAGATCCCCTCAGGGGGAGACCCAGTACTTC.